Presented here are 27 T cell receptor beta chains from one specimen sequenced in a study of response to subunit inactivated influenza vaccine. TCRdb re-called the RT-PCR reads through MiXCR, storing one row per CDR3 protein. Here the sample spans around 480,000 distinct CDR3 sequences, over 9.5% being singletons. The sequencing here drew on PBMCs from blood, taken 35 to 45 days after vaccination. These receptors came from a man over 45 who received an inactivated influenza vaccine.

Worth noting for this clonotype: An end of the junction does not agree with germline; a read error may underlie this. The chain couples TRBV20-1 to TRBJ1-1; no firm D call. From germline, CDR1 is DFQATT and CDR2 SNEGSKA (reference sequence). The CDR3 runs to 13 residues. CDR3 sequence reads: CSVRAGMNTEAFF. The CDR3 DNA follows: TGCAGTGTTAGAGCGGGCATGAACACTGAAGCTTTCTTT.

This clonotype was picked up a small number of times. The V and J genes are TRBV5-1 and TRBJ2-7; D may be TRBD1 (7 bases). The V gene lost 4 bases and the J gene lost 2 bases, with 10 bases spanning the gap. Germline assignment: CDR1 SGHRS and CDR2 YFSETQ. The CDR3 extends over 13 amino acids. CDR3 residues: CASSAGQTYEQYF. The DNA for the CDR3 is TGCGCCAGCAGCGCGGGACAGACCTACGAGCAGTACTTC.

The V gene is TRBV27, the J gene TRBJ2-2, with D possibly being TRBD1 or TRBD2 (7 bases each). The CDR3 has 15 amino acids. Trimming shortened V by 1 base and J by 7 bases, and 13 bases separated the two germline ends. CDR1 and CDR2 (germline): MNHEY, SMNVEV (reference sequence). CDR3 nucleotide sequence: TGTGCCAGCAGTTTATTGGGAGGGGGCCACGGGGAGCTGTTTTTT. Translation gives CASSLLGGGHGELFF.

This clonotype was counted many times. The V gene is TRBV12-3 or TRBV12-4, the J gene TRBJ1-1; no definite D call. The CDR3 sequence is 13 residues long. V lost 3 bases and J lost 2, with 7 bases in between. DNA of the CDR3: TGTGCCAGCAGTTTTGGTCCCAACACTGAAGCTTTCTTT. It specifies CASSFGPNTEAFF.

This clonotype came up a few times. The V gene is TRBV6-5, the J gene TRBJ1-3, with a possible D match to TRBD1 (5 bases). Trimming pared 0 bases from V and 4 bases from J, leaving 13 bases between. The CDR3 loop spans 16 amino acids. From germline, CDR1 is MNHEY and CDR2 SVGAGI. DNA for the CDR3: TGTGCCAGCAGTTACTCGGGGGAGGGGTGGGGAAACACCATATATTTT. Its translation is CASSYSGEGWGNTIYF.

A few counts support this clonotype. The chain combines TRBV4-2 with TRBJ1-3; D uncertain. Germline CDR1 is LGHNA and CDR2 is YNFKEQ. This CDR3 has 13 residues. V was cut by 5 bases and J by 0 bases, with 5 bases left in between. CDR3 nucleotide sequence: TGTGCCAGCAGCTCCAACTCTGGAAACACCATATATTTT. Translation gives CASSSNSGNTIYF.

This clonotype was found many times. The J gene is TRBJ1-1, the V gene TRBV5-1, with a possible D match to TRBD1 (6 bases). Trimming shortened V by 2 bases and J by 0 bases, and 11 bases separated the two germline ends. Germline loops: CDR1 SGHRS, CDR2 YFSETQ. The CDR3 spans 15 residues. The CDR3 DNA reads as TGCGCCAGCAGCTTTGGGGGGCAGCTGAACACTGAAGCTTTCTTT. Translating gives CASSFGGQLNTEAFF.

This clonotype was seen a few times. This chain uses TRBV28 with TRBJ2-1; 10 bases map to TRBD2. V trimming: 4 bases; J trimming: 8 bases; junction bases outside the gene matches: 8. This CDR3 has 15 amino acids. Germline lookup yields CDR1 MDHEN and CDR2 SYDVKM. CDR3 sequence reads: CASSSSGSGLDEQFF. CDR3 DNA sequence: TGTGCCAGCAGTTCTAGCGGGAGCGGGCTAGATGAGCAGTTCTTC. Full variable domain (rest looked up from reference TRBV28 and TRBJ2-1): DVKVTQSSRYLVKRTGEKVFLECVQDMDHENMFWYRQDPGLGLRLIYFSYDVKMKEKGDIPEGYSVSREKKERFSLILESASTNQTSMYLCASSSSGSGLDEQFFGPGTRLTVL.

The V and J genes are TRBV4-3 and TRBJ2-2, with unresolved D. V was cut by 1 base and J by 4 bases, with 7 bases left in between. The CDR3 runs to 14 residues. Germline CDR1 and CDR2: LGHNA and YSLEER. CDR3 loop: CASSQVVVTGELFF. DNA for the CDR3: TGCGCCAGCAGCCAAGTCGTTGTCACCGGGGAGCTGTTTTTT.

The V gene is TRBV24-1, the J gene TRBJ2-3; D remains unclear. CDR1 is KGHDR, CDR2 SFDVKD, per germline. The CDR3 spans 15 residues. V shed 4 bases and J shed 4 bases, with 14 bases lying between them. CDR3 coding DNA: TGTGCCACCAGTGACCCGACCGGTGGCTCAGATACGCAGTATTTT. Translation gives CATSDPTGGSDTQYF.

This clonotype was observed a few times. The chain uses TRBV11-2 and TRBJ2-7; TRBD2 agrees at 9 bases. J lost 7 bases, V lost 5 bases, and 12 bases had no gene match. The CDR3 length is 15 residues. Germline CDR1 reads SGHAT; CDR2 reads FQNNGV. The CDR3 nucleotides are TGTGCCAGCAGCCCACGCCTAGCGGGAATGGGAGAGCAGTACTTC. Translation gives CASSPRLAGMGEQYF.

This clonotype was recorded at least ten times. This chain links TRBV6-1 with TRBJ1-5; no clear D. The V end lost 2 bases, the J end lost 4 bases, and 6 bases lay between the germline ends. From germline, CDR1 is MNHNS and CDR2 SASEGT. This CDR3 is built from 13 residues. CDR3 sequence: CASSEIRNQPQHF. In DNA, the CDR3 is TGTGCCAGCAGTGAAATCCGTAATCAGCCCCAGCATTTT.

This chain joins TRBV7-3 and TRBJ2-3, with 9 bases aligning to TRBD2. The V and J ends lost 2 bases and 11 bases, in that order; junction bases with no gene match: 8. Per the germline V gene, CDR1 is SGHTA and CDR2 is FQGTGA. The CDR3 totals 14 residues. The CDR3 DNA follows: TGTGCCAGCAGCTTAGGCCTAGCGGGATTTATGCAGTATTTT. Translation gives CASSLGLAGFMQYF.

This clonotype has only a few counts. The V gene is TRBV4-1, the J gene TRBJ1-4, with D tentatively TRBD1 (6 bases). Germline values: CDR1 MGHRA, CDR2 YSYEKL. The CDR3 covers 16 residues. Trimming removed 3 bases at V and 8 bases at J, with 19 bases between. This CDR3 is CASSQLAGKGEEKLFF. The DNA of the CDR3 is TGCGCCAGCAGCCAGTTAGCAGGAAAGGGGGAAGAAAAACTGTTTTTT.

This chain joins TRBV9 and TRBJ2-1; TRBD2 agrees at 12 bases. The germline CDR1 and CDR2 sequences are SGDLS and YYNGEE. The CDR3 has 17 residues. The J segment lost 8 bases and the V segment lost 0 bases, leaving 9 bases of the junction unmatched. DNA of the CDR3: TGTGCCAGCAGCGTAGCTGCTAGCGGGAGGGGGAGCGATGAGCAGTTCTTC. Translated: CASSVAASGRGSDEQFF.

This clonotype was detected only a few times. The chain combines TRBV9 with TRBJ2-3; perhaps D is TRBD1 or TRBD2 (5 bases each). This CDR3 is 10 amino acids long. Germline V gene lookup returns CDR1 SGDLS and CDR2 YYNGEE. The V gene lost 7 bases and the J gene lost 5 bases, with 5 bases spanning the gap. As DNA, the CDR3 is TGTGCCAGCGGGGGAGATACGCAGTATTTT. Its translation: CASGGDTQYF. The full variable domain, rest sourced from reference TRBV9 and TRBJ2-3, is DSGVTQTPKHLITATGQRVTLRCSPRSGDLSVYWYQQSLDQGLQFLIQYYNGEERAKGNILERFSAQQFPDLHSELNLSSLELGDSALYFCASGGDTQYFGPGTRLTVL.

This clonotype was counted at least ten times. The chain joins TRBV4-3 to TRBJ1-6; D is perhaps TRBD1 (6 bases). This CDR3 has 14 residues. Germline loops: CDR1 LGHNA, CDR2 YSLEER. Trimming pared 0 bases from V and 10 bases from J, leaving 10 bases between. CDR3: CASSQEGGRSPLHF. Written as DNA, the CDR3 is TGCGCCAGCAGCCAAGAGGGGGGGCGGTCACCCCTCCACTTT.

This clonotype was counted only a few times. The rearrangement links TRBV6-1 to TRBJ2-1, with 10 bases identical to TRBD2. The CDR3 runs to 14 residues. With V trimmed by 4 bases and J by 10 bases, 7 bases remained unmatched. Germline loops: CDR1 MNHNS, CDR2 SASEGT. The CDR3 nucleotides read TGTGCCAGCAGTGGGGGCCCGGGACTAGCGGAGCAGTTCTTC. This translates into CASSGGPGLAEQFF.

This clonotype was seen at least ten times. J is TRBJ2-7 and V is TRBV3-1; TRBD2 matches 10 bases. V lost 2 bases to trimming and J lost 3 bases; unmatched junction nucleotides: 7. The V gene's germline CDR1 is LGHDT and CDR2 YNNKEL (reference sequence). The CDR3 runs to 16 residues. The CDR3 nucleotides read TGTGCCAGCAGCCAAAGACCGGGACTAGCGATCTACGAGCAGTACTTC. This translates into CASSQRPGLAIYEQYF.

This clonotype has just a few counts. This rearrangement joins TRBV6-1 to TRBJ2-7; D remains unclear. CDR1 MNHNS and CDR2 SASEGT come from the germline V gene. The CDR3 totals 16 residues. V gave up 2 bases and J gave up 5 bases, with 19 bases separating them. The CDR3 protein is CASSEQIRPPVDEQYF. Here the CDR3 DNA reads TGTGCCAGCAGTGAACAGATCCGCCCGCCCGTAGACGAGCAGTACTTC.

This clonotype came up a few times. The gene calls are TRBV3-1 and TRBJ2-7; 7 positions match TRBD1. The CDR3 is 14 amino acids. Germline CDR1 is LGHDT and CDR2 is YNNKEL (reference sequence). V gave up 4 bases and J gave up 6 bases; unmatched junction bases: 9. Written as DNA, the CDR3 is TGTGCCAGCAGCCCCACCGGGACAGTTTCCGAGCAGTACTTC. It specifies CASSPTGTVSEQYF.

This clonotype was counted at least ten times. The rearrangement uses TRBV20-1 and TRBJ2-7; 7 positions match TRBD2. The J segment lost 3 bases and the V segment lost 3 bases, leaving 5 bases of the junction unmatched. This CDR3 comprises 13 residues. CDR1 and CDR2 from the germline V gene are DFQATT and SNEGSKA (reference sequence). CDR3 in DNA: TGCAGTGCTAGGGTTCCTAGCGGCTACGAGCAGTACTTC. This codes for CSARVPSGYEQYF.

The chain combines TRBV3-1 with TRBJ1-2; 9 bases match TRBD1. Germline assignment: CDR1 LGHDT and CDR2 YNNKEL (reference sequence). This CDR3 has 15 amino acids. V dropped 4 bases and J dropped 2; count of bases not matched to a gene: 5. The CDR3 spells CASSPYRGPNYGYTF. The DNA for the CDR3 is TGTGCCAGCAGCCCCTACAGGGGGCCGAACTATGGCTACACCTTC.

This sequence joins TRBV5-1 and TRBJ2-7; the match to TRBD2 covers 7 bases. V lost 1 base to trimming and J lost 2 bases; unmatched junction nucleotides: 6. The CDR3 length is 15 residues. Germline V lookup: CDR1 SGHRS, CDR2 YFSETQ. As DNA, the CDR3 is TGCGCCAGCAGCTTGAGCGGGAAGGGGACCTACGAGCAGTACTTC. Its translation is CASSLSGKGTYEQYF.

The rearrangement uses TRBV11-2 and TRBJ1-2; D is unresolved. The CDR3 extends over 13 amino acids. The V end was cut by 1 base, the J end by 4 bases, with 7 bases between. Germline lookup yields CDR1 SGHAT and CDR2 FQNNGV. DNA of the CDR3: TGTGCCAGCAGCTTAGTACAAGTCTATGGCTACACCTTC. It yields the protein CASSLVQVYGYTF.

This clonotype was counted many times. The gene calls are TRBV11-2 and TRBJ2-7; weak D call: TRBD1 (6 bases). Germline CDR1 is SGHAT and CDR2 is FQNNGV. The CDR3 contains 15 residues. The V end lost 4 bases, the J end lost 0 bases, and 13 bases lay between the germline ends. CDR3 loop: CASSSVQGVSYEQYF. The CDR3 DNA reads TGTGCCAGCAGCTCAGTACAGGGAGTCTCCTACGAGCAGTACTTC. Combining the CDR3 with reference TRBV11-2 and TRBJ2-7 gives the whole variable domain EAGVAQSPRYKIIEKRQSVAFWCNPISGHATLYWYQQILGQGPKLLIQFQNNGVVDDSQLPKDRFSAERLKGVDSTLKIQPAKLEDSAVYLCASSSVQGVSYEQYFGPGTRLTVT.

This clonotype has just a few counts. The genes are TRBV11-2 and TRBJ2-7, with 9 positions matching TRBD2. This CDR3 comprises 15 residues. Germline CDR1 and CDR2: SGHAT and FQNNGV. The V segment lost 6 bases and the J segment 2 bases; nucleotides outside the gene matches: 8. The CDR3 sequence: CASSRLAADTYEQYF. The CDR3 nucleotides are TGTGCCAGCAGTCGACTAGCGGCAGATACCTACGAGCAGTACTTC.